A single sample is the source of the 16 T cell receptor beta chains below, sequenced in a study of vaccination and CD4 T cells after COVID-19. Indicated treatment: approximately nine-day PBMC culture with coronavirus spike peptide pools or control peptides (ViraFEST assay). The Oncomine TCR Beta short-read assay sequenced DNA from cultured CD4+ T cells. TCRdb itself ran the PCR reads through MiXCR, one entry per CDR3 protein. Found here are about 20,000 distinct CDR3 sequences, approximately 61% of them singletons; the top ten hold roughly 4%. These TCRs' antigens remain unknown. The sequenced sample was CD4+ T cells from blood, cultured in vitro. The receptor set was obtained from a human donor who had recovered from COVID-19.

The chain joins TRBV6-2 or TRBV6-3 to TRBJ1-2; D uncertain. V lost 5 bases to trimming and J lost 6 bases, with 13 bases between them. The CDR3 runs 13 residues. The germline V gene encodes CDR1 MNHEY and CDR2 SVGEGT. The CDR3 DNA reads TGTGCCAGCAGTCAATCCCGCTTTAATGGCTACACCTTC. Translation gives CASSQSRFNGYTF.

V is TRBV20-1 and J is TRBJ2-2, with no clear D. Germline V gene sequence: CDR1 DFQATT, CDR2 SNEGSKA (reference sequence). V was pared by 2 bases and J by 7 bases, with 8 bases between. This CDR3 comprises 12 residues. The CDR3 here is CSARNQVGELFF. In DNA, the CDR3 is TGCAGTGCTAGAAACCAGGTCGGGGAGCTGTTTTTT.

V usage is TRBV6-2 or TRBV6-3 and J usage is TRBJ1-1, with TRBD1 as a possible D gene (5 bases). Between the trimmed V and J ends, which lost 0 bases and 5 bases, there was a span of 7 bases. This CDR3 region has 13 residues. The germline gives CDR1 MNHEY, CDR2 SVGEGT. The CDR3 nucleotides read TGTGCCAGCAGTTACTCGACAGTTACTGAAGCTTTCTTT. It is translated as CASSYSTVTEAFF.

The rearrangement links TRBV25-1 to TRBJ2-5, with D unresolved. Trimming removed 2 bases from V and 5 bases from J, with 9 bases in between. This CDR3 spans 13 amino acids. The V gene's germline CDR1 is MGHDK and CDR2 SYGVNS. CDR3 in DNA: TGTGCCAGCAGTGAACCCTTCGGGGAGACCCAGTACTTC. This translates into CASSEPFGETQYF. The full variable domain, in which reference TRBV25-1 and TRBJ2-5 provide the parts outside the CDR3, is EADIYQTPRYLVIGTGKKITLECSQTMGHDKMYWYQQDPGMELHLIHYSYGVNSTEKGDLSSESTVSRIRTEHFPLTLESARPSHTSQYLCASSEPFGETQYFGPGTRLLVL.

This chain links TRBV5-1 with TRBJ2-5; 11 nucleotides match TRBD2. V shed 5 bases and J 1 base; nucleotides not matched to a gene: 10. The V gene's germline CDR1 is SGHRS and CDR2 YFSETQ. The CDR3 consists of 17 residues. CDR3 in amino acids: CASRAGTGTSGQETQYF. The CDR3 DNA is TGCGCCAGCAGGGCGGGCACCGGGACTAGCGGCCAAGAGACCCAGTACTTC.

This chain uses TRBV19 with TRBJ2-1; TRBD2 aligns across 7 bases. V shed 7 bases and J 5 bases; nucleotides not matched to a gene: 8. The CDR3 has 14 amino acids. CDR1 is LNHDA, CDR2 SQIVND, per germline (reference sequence). The CDR3 bases are TGTGCCAGTACAGGGAGGGCCGAAAACAATGAGCAGTTCTTC. This encodes CASTGRAENNEQFF.

The chain combines TRBV6-1 with TRBJ1-1; D is perhaps TRBD1 (6 bases). Germline loops: CDR1 MNHNS, CDR2 SASEGT. The CDR3 length is 14 residues. V shed 5 bases and J shed 4 bases, with 14 bases lying between them. In DNA form, the CDR3 reads TGTGCCAGCAGTAGCAGACAAGGGGGCACTGAAGCTTTCTTT. It codes for CASSSRQGGTEAFF.

The gene calls are TRBV7-9 and TRBJ2-3, with TRBD2 as a possible D gene (5 bases). This CDR3 comprises 14 residues. Germline V lookup: CDR1 SEHNR, CDR2 FQNEAQ (reference sequence). Trimming left V 5 bases short and J 0 bases short, with 9 bases between. This CDR3 reads CASSTRGSTDTQYF. The CDR3 DNA sequence: TGTGCCAGCAGCACCCGGGGTAGCACAGATACGCAGTATTTT.

This clonotype was observed a handful of times. The CDR3: CASRGQGLDYGYTF. DNA for the CDR3: TGTGCCAGTCGGGGCCAGGGGTTGGACTATGGCTACACCTTC. This sequence joins TRBV19 and TRBJ1-2; D perhaps matches TRBD1 (6 bases). CDR3 length: 14 residues. Germline-derived CDR1 and CDR2 are LNHDA and SQIVND (reference sequence). Deletions cut 8 bases from V and 3 bases from J, with 16 bases between.

As DNA, the CDR3 is TGTGCCAGCAGTCAGACAGGGGACAATCAGCCCCAGCATTTT. This codes for CASSQTGDNQPQHF. V and J are TRBV2 and TRBJ1-5; 8 bases map to TRBD1. CDR1 SNHLY and CDR2 FYNNEI come from the germline V gene. J gave up 3 bases and V 5 bases, and 3 bases lay outside the gene matches. This CDR3 is 14 amino acids long. The full variable domain, with the rest looked up from reference TRBV2 and TRBJ1-5, is EPEVTQTPSHQVTQMGQEVILRCVPISNHLYFYWYRQILGQKVEFLVSFYNNEISEKSEIFDDQFSVERPDGSNFTLKIRSTKLEDSAMYFCASSQTGDNQPQHFGDGTRLSIL.

The V gene is TRBV7-9, the J gene TRBJ2-2, with 7 bases matching TRBD1. CDR3 length: 13 amino acids. V dropped 8 bases and J dropped 1; count of bases not matched to a gene: 1. The V gene's germline CDR1 is SEHNR and CDR2 FQNEAQ (reference sequence). Here the CDR3 reads CASDRVNTGELFF. CDR3 DNA: TGTGCCAGCGACAGGGTGAACACCGGGGAGCTGTTTTTT.

The CDR3 protein is CSATRDFGYNEQFF. The CDR3 coding sequence is TGCAGTGCTACCCGGGATTTTGGATACAATGAGCAGTTCTTC. The chain combines TRBV20-1 with TRBJ2-1; possible D gene TRBD2, 5 bases. Germline V gene lookup returns CDR1 DFQATT and CDR2 SNEGSKA (reference sequence). This CDR3 has 14 residues. Trimming pared 4 bases from V and 4 bases from J, leaving 14 bases between.

The genes are TRBV7-9 and TRBJ1-1; a weak D match, TRBD1 (5 bases). The germline V gene encodes CDR1 SEHNR and CDR2 FQNEAQ (reference sequence). Trimming removed 6 bases from V and 0 bases from J, with 14 bases in between. CDR3 length: 15 amino acids. Here the CDR3 DNA reads TGTGCCAGCAGTGGGGGAGGGCTAATGAACACTGAAGCTTTCTTT. Translating gives CASSGGGLMNTEAFF.

The chain uses TRBV7-8 and TRBJ2-1; 11 bases match TRBD2. The CDR3 is made up of 15 amino acids. Germline-derived CDR1 and CDR2 are SGHVS and FQNEAQ. After removal of 5 bases from V and 7 bases from J, the junction contained 7 bases not matched to a gene. CDR3 in amino acids: CASSPIAGGLNEQFF. As DNA, the CDR3 is TGTGCCAGCAGCCCTATAGCGGGGGGGCTAAATGAGCAGTTCTTC.

V usage is TRBV7-2 and J usage is TRBJ2-7; 7 nucleotides align to TRBD1. Trimming took 0 bases from V and 4 from J; bases not matched to a gene: 6. Germline CDR1 and CDR2: SGHTA and FQGNSA. The CDR3 spans 15 residues. DNA for the CDR3: TGTGCCAGCAGCTTAGCAAGTGGACAGGTATACGAGCAGTACTTC. It is translated as CASSLASGQVYEQYF.

The chain employs TRBV6-1 and TRBJ1-2; D perhaps matches TRBD1 (5 bases). The CDR3 extends over 16 amino acids. The germline V gene encodes CDR1 MNHNS and CDR2 SASEGT. The V end lost 0 bases, the J end lost 3 bases, and 14 bases lay between the germline ends. The CDR3 DNA follows: TGTGCCAGCAGTGAAGCGAGGGGTAGGGGCCACTATGGCTACACCTTC. Amino acid sequence: CASSEARGRGHYGYTF.